The source of this T cell receptor (beta chain) is a study of OX40 agonist ivuxolimab in advanced cancers. Study context: The dose-escalation cohort had hepatocellular carcinoma, melanoma, renal cell or head and neck cancer. Study results and limitations: The work left the antigen specificity of expanded peripheral T cells undetermined.

Method: immunoSEQ multiplex PCR; TCRdb's copy keeps in-frame clones and lacks some. This sample has over 65,000 clones, with under 85% found just once. Comment on this clone: Its target is not known.

Here the sequenced sample was CD4+ or CD8+ T cells sorted from blood, taken in a trial of the OX40 agonist ivuxolimab. This receptor was identified in an adult with an advanced solid tumor such as melanoma, head and neck, liver or kidney cancer.

DNA for the CDR3: TGTGCCAGCAGCTTAGGAGATTTAGCAGGGAACTCCTACGAGCAGTACTTC. It translates to CASSLGDLAGNSYEQYF. The V gene is TRBV7-2, the J gene TRBJ2-7; tentative D call: TRBD1 (5 bases). Per germline, CDR1 SGHTA and CDR2 FQGNSA. The CDR3 sequence is 17 residues long. Trimming removed 1 base at V and 0 bases at J, with 16 bases between.